The source of this T cell receptor beta chain is a study of T cell clonotyping in hematopoietic cell transplantation. Study at large: Recipients' pretransplant samples followed cytoreduction. Study findings and constraints: Recipient TCR diversity dropped after transplant; expanded clonotypes rose from day 30 to 180. Few recipient clonotypes overlapped donors; over 97% were de novo at given depth.

Time point described: recipient sample about 28 days before transplant, after cytoreduction. Samples: about 28 days before transplant, then days 30, 100 and 180 after. The CDR3 spans 15 residues. Germline CDR1 is MRHNA and CDR2 is SNTAGT. Trimming cost V 4 bases and J 5 bases; bases outside gene matches: 7. Sequencing was performed with immunoSEQ multiplex PCR; in TCRdb, only in-frame clones are kept and a portion is missing. This table holds 16,000 or so clones, around 93% found once. Points on this clone: Antigen unknown.

Sequences were derived from peripheral blood mononuclear cells, sampled before stem cell transplant. The TCR was taken from a man younger than 35 with biphenotypic leukemia. Some clones in this sample may be carry-over from other donors' samples. This chain links TRBV6-4 with TRBJ2-7; TRBD2 agrees at 11 bases. Here the CDR3 reads CASSAVAGGPNEQYF. Here the CDR3 DNA reads TGTGCCAGCAGTGCCGTAGCGGGGGGGCCTAACGAGCAGTACTTC.